The rows below give T cell receptor beta chains drawn from one sample of a study of blood T cells in healthy people across ages. TCRdb reanalysed the 5' RACE reads using MiXCR and keeps one entry per CDR3 protein. The table shows roughly 900,000 distinct CDR3 sequences, with 25% to 35% occurring only once. Sequencing input: blood. These receptors all come from a woman of 80 years or more in good health. CDR3s include the opening cysteine and the closing phenylalanine or tryptophan. A D gene is named only where the DNA matches it firmly. Clone sizes are given selectively: once, few, many, or a class where the clone is expanded.

18	TRBJ2-5	TRBV27	TRBD2	many	CASSLSGLAGGSKETQYF	TGTGCCAGCAGTTTATCAGGACTAGCGGGGGGCTCGAAAGAGACCCAGTACTTC
14	TRBJ2-3	TRBV24-1	TRBD2	many	CATSEAGNLDTQYF	TGTGCCACCAGTGAAGCGGGGAATTTAGATACGCAGTATTTT
10	TRBJ1-2	TRBV7-9	NA	NA	CASSLVDHTF	TGTGCCAGCAGCTTAGTGGATCACACCTTC
15	TRBJ2-1	TRBV7-2	TRBD2	once	CASSPRGRGGNEQFF	TGTGCCAGCAGCCCCCGCGGGCGGGGGGGAAATGAGCAGTTCTTC
15	TRBJ1-4	TRBV20-1	NA	many	CSAWVPTGTNEKLFF	TGCAGTGCTTGGGTCCCGACAGGCACTAATGAAAAACTGTTTTTT
16	TRBJ2-1	TRBV15	NA	many	CATSNPGVFSYNEQFF	TGTGCCACCAGCAACCCAGGGGTTTTTTCCTACAATGAGCAGTTCTTC
14	TRBJ2-1	TRBV7-9	NA	many	CASSSSKTGDEQFF	TGTGCCAGCAGCTCCAGCAAGACTGGCGATGAGCAGTTCTTC
13	TRBJ2-5	TRBV20-1	NA	many	CSASKTGSETQYF	TGCAGTGCTAGTAAAACAGGGTCAGAGACCCAGTACTTC
15	TRBJ2-5	TRBV15	NA	many	CATTRTVLRTETQYF	TGTGCCACCACCAGGACAGTTCTCCGAACGGAGACCCAGTACTTC
15	TRBJ1-1	TRBV7-8	NA	few	CASSSDGGSNTEAFF	TGTGCCAGCAGCTCAGATGGAGGATCGAACACTGAAGCTTTCTTT
12	TRBJ1-1	TRBV6-2/TRBV6-3	NA	once	CASSLGLPEAFF	TGTGCCAGCAGTTTGGGGCTTCCCGAAGCTTTCTTT
14	TRBJ2-3	TRBV5-1	NA	many	CASSLRGPVDTQYF	TGCGCCAGCAGCTTGCGGGGGCCCGTGGATACGCAGTATTTT
14	TRBJ1-4	TRBV6-6	NA	many	CASRITGFNEKLFF	TGTGCCAGCAGGATCACAGGGTTCAATGAAAAACTGTTTTTT
15	TRBJ1-1	TRBV5-1	NA	NA	CASSLELGRNTEAFF	TGCGCCAGCAGCTTGGAACTGGGCAGGAACACTGAAGCTTTCTTT
14	TRBJ1-2	TRBV12-3/TRBV12-4	TRBD1	NA	CASSSTNRGAGYTF	TGTGCCAGCAGTTCAACAAACAGGGGCGCGGGCTACACCTTC
12	TRBJ2-2	TRBV30	TRBD1	few	CAWNRGLGELFF	TGTGCCTGGAACAGGGGGCTCGGGGAGCTGTTTTTT
15	TRBJ1-1	TRBV7-2	NA	few	CASSLGGRRGTEAFF	TGTGCCAGCAGCTTAGGCGGCAGACGGGGCACTGAAGCTTTCTTT
12	TRBJ2-1	TRBV7-2	NA	many	CASRSRQDEQFF	TGTGCCAGCCGGTCACGTCAGGATGAGCAGTTCTTC
17	TRBJ2-1	TRBV27	TRBD2	many	CASSFGSGGRSYNEQFF	TGTGCCAGCAGTTTCGGCAGCGGGGGTCGCTCCTACAATGAGCAGTTCTTC
20	TRBJ2-6	TRBV27	TRBD1	few	CASSLWPAGTASSGANVLTF	TGTGCCAGCAGTTTATGGCCCGCCGGGACAGCCTCCTCTGGGGCCAACGTCCTGACTTTC
14	TRBJ2-1	TRBV29-1	TRBD2	many	CSVYPGTSAPEQFF	TGCAGCGTGTACCCCGGGACTAGCGCGCCTGAGCAGTTCTTC
15	TRBJ1-1	TRBV7-2	NA	NA	CASSQAPGPNTEAFF	TGTGCCAGCAGCCAAGCCCCGGGACCGAACACTGAAGCTTTCTTT
18	TRBJ2-3	TRBV7-2	TRBD1	many	CASSLTGGAPSSTDTQYF	TGTGCCAGCAGCTTAACAGGGGGCGCCCCGTCTAGCACAGATACGCAGTATTTT
13	TRBJ1-2	TRBV6-6	TRBD1	many	CASSYGTGGGYTF	TGTGCCAGCAGTTACGGGACAGGGGGAGGCTACACCTTC
15	TRBJ2-1	TRBV6-1	TRBD2	many	CASTLTSGFYNEQFF	TGTGCCAGCACCTTGACTAGCGGGTTTTACAATGAGCAGTTCTTC